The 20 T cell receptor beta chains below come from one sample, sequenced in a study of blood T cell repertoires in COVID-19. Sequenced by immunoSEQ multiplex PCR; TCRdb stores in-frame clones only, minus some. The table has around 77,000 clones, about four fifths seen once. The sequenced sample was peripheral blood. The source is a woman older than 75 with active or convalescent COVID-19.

The CDR3 region is CASSLRGGGVRSPLHF. CDR3 sequence (DNA): TGTGCCAGCAGCCTTCGTGGGGGGGGCGTTCGGTCACCCCTCCACTTT. V gene TRBV5-6 combines with J gene TRBJ1-6; weak D call: TRBD1 (6 bases). Between the trimmed V and J ends, which lost 4 bases and 10 bases, there was a span of 21 bases. This CDR3 is 16 amino acids long. Germline V gives CDR1 SGHDT, CDR2 YYEEEE.

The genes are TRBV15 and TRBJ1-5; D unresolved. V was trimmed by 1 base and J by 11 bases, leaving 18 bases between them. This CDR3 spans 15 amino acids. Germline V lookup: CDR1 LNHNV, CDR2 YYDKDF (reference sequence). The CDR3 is CATSRAGMGGLAQHF. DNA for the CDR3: TGTGCCACCAGCAGAGCAGGCATGGGTGGCTTGGCCCAGCATTTT. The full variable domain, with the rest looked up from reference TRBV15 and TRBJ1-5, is DAMVIQNPRYQVTQFGKPVTLSCSQTLNHNVMYWYQQKSSQAPKLLFHYYDKDFNNEADTPDNFQSRRPNTSFCFLDIRSPGLGDTAMYLCATSRAGMGGLAQHFGDGTRLSIL.

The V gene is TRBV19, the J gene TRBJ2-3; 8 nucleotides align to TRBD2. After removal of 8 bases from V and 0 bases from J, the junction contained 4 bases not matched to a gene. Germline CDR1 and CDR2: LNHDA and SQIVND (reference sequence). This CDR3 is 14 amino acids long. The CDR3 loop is CASGASGSTDTQYF. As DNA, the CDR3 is TGTGCCAGTGGCGCTAGCGGGAGCACAGATACGCAGTATTTT.

The CDR3 is CASSQDIGAGDNEQFF. The CDR3 coding sequence is TGTGCCAGCAGCCAAGATATTGGGGCGGGGGACAATGAGCAGTTCTTC. The chain is built from TRBV14 and TRBJ2-1; 7 positions agree with TRBD2. Germline assignment: CDR1 SGHDN and CDR2 FVKESK. This CDR3 contains 16 residues. The V and J ends lost 0 bases and 5 bases, in that order; junction bases with no gene match: 7.

The CDR3 spells CASSLWGGSGNTIYF. CDR3 DNA: TGCGCCAGCAGCTTGTGGGGGGGCTCTGGAAACACCATATATTTT. J is TRBJ1-3 and V is TRBV5-1, with a weak D call TRBD1 (5 bases). CDR3 length equals 15 residues. Germline CDR1 reads SGHRS; CDR2 reads YFSETQ. V was trimmed by 1 base and J by 0 bases, leaving 8 bases between them.

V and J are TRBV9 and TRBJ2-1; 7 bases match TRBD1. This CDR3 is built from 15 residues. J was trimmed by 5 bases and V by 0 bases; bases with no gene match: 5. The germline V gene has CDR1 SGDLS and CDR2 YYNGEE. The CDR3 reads CASSVVAGGHNEQFF. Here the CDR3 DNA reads TGTGCCAGCAGCGTAGTTGCAGGGGGACACAATGAGCAGTTCTTC.

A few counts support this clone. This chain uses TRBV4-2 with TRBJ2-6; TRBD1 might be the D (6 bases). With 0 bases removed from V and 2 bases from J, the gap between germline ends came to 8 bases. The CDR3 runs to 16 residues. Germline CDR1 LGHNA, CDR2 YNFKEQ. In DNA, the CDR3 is TGTGCCAGCAGCCAAGAAGGGGGAACTGGGGCCAACGTCCTGACTTTC. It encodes CASSQEGGTGANVLTF.

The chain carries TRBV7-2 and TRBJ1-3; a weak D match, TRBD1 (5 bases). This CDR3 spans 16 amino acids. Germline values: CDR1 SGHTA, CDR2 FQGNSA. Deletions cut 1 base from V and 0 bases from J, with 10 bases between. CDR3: CASSLGWGDSGNTIYF. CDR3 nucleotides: TGTGCCAGCAGCTTAGGGTGGGGGGACTCTGGAAACACCATATATTTT.

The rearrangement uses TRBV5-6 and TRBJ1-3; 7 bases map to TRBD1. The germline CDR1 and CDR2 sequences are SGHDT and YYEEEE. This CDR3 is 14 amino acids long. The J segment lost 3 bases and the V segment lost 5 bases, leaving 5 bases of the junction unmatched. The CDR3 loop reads CASSQQGIGNTIYF. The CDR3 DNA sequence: TGTGCCAGCAGTCAACAGGGGATTGGAAACACCATATATTTT.

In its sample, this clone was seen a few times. The CDR3 nucleotides are TGCGCCAGCAGCCAAGCAGAGGAGTCACCCCTCCACTTT. Translation: CASSQAEESPLHF. V gene TRBV4-3 combines with J gene TRBJ1-6; D unresolved. Trimming pared 1 base from V and 10 bases from J, leaving 8 bases between. CDR3 length: 13 amino acids. Germline loops: CDR1 LGHNA, CDR2 YSLEER.

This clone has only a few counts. The CDR3 nucleotides are TGTGCCAGCAGTTTTGGAGAGACTAATGAAAAACTGTTTTTT. Its translation: CASSFGETNEKLFF. The chain carries TRBV6-2 or TRBV6-3 and TRBJ1-4, with D uncertain. Germline V gene sequence: CDR1 MNHEY, CDR2 SVGEGT. This CDR3 comprises 14 residues. Trimming took off 4 bases at V and 2 bases at J, with 8 bases between the two ends.

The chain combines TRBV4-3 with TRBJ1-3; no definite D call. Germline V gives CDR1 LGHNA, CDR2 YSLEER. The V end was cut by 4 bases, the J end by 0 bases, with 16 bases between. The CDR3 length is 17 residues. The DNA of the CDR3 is TGCGCCAGCAGCCCTCTTCATTCGAGTTTCTCTGGAAACACCATATATTTT. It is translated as CASSPLHSSFSGNTIYF.

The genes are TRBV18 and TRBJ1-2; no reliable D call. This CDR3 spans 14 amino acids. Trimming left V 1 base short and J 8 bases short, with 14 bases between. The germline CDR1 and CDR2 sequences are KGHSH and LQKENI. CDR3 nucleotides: TGTGCCAGCTCACCACGAGAGACTTTCGGGGGCTACACCTTC. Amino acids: CASSPRETFGGYTF.

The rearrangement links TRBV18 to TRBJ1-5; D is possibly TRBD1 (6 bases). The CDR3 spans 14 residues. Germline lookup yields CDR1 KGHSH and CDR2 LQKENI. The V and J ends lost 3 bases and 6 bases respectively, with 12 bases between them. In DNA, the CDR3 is TGTGCCAGCTCACCCTCAGGGGCCTTTCAGCCCCAGCATTTT. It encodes CASSPSGAFQPQHF.

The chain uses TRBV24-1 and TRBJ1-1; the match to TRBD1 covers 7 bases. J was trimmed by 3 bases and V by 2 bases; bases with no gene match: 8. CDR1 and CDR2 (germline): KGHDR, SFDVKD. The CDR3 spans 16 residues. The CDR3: CATSDSSDRAYTEAFF. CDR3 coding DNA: TGTGCCACCAGTGATTCCAGTGACAGGGCGTACACTGAAGCTTTCTTT.

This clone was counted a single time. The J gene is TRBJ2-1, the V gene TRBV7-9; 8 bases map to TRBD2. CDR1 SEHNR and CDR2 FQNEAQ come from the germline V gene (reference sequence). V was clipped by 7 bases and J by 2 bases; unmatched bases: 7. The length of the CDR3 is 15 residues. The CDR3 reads CASTPGTSAYNEQFF. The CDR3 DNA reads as TGTGCCAGCACCCCCGGGACTAGTGCCTACAATGAGCAGTTCTTC.

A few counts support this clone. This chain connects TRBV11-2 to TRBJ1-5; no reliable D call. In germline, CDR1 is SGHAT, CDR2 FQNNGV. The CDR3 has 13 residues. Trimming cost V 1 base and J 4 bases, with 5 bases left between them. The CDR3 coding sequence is TGTGCCAGCAGCTTAGGTCTTAATCAGCCCCAGCATTTT. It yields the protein CASSLGLNQPQHF.

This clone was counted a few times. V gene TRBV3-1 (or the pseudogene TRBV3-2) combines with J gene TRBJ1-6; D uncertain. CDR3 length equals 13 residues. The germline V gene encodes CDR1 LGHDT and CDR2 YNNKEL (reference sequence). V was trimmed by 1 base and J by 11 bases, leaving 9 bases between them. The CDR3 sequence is CASSQVGSAPLHF. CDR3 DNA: TGTGCCAGCAGCCAAGTAGGGAGTGCACCCCTCCACTTT.

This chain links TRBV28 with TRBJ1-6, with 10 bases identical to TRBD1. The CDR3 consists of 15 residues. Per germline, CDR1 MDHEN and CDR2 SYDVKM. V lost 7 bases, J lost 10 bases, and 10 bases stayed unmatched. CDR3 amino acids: CASKTGGQGRSPLHF. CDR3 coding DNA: TGTGCCAGCAAAACGGGGGGACAGGGGAGATCACCCCTCCACTTT.

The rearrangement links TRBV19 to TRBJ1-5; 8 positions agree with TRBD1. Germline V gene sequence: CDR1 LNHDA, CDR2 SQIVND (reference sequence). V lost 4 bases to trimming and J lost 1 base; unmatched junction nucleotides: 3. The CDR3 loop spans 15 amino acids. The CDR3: CASSTGGLSNQPQHF. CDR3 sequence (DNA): TGTGCCAGTAGTACAGGGGGCTTAAGCAATCAGCCCCAGCATTTT.